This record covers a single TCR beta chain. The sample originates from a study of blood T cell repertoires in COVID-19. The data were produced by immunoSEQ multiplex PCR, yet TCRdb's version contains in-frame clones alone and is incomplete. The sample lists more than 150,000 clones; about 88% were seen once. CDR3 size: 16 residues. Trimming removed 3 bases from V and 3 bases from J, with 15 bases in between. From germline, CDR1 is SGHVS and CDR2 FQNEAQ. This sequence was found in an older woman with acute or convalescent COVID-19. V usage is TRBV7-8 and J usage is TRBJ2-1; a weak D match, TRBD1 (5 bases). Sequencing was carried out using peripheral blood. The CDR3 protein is CASSFGFEGVYNEQFF. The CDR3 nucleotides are TGTGCCAGCAGCTTTGGATTCGAAGGGGTCTACAATGAGCAGTTCTTC.